This T cell receptor (beta chain) appears in the sequencing data of a study of regulatory T cells in long-lasting Graves disease. Study results and caveats: Newly diagnosed disease favored TRBV20-1 and TRBJ2-1 over persistent disease.

Points on this clonotype: Antigen specificity is unknown. Mismatch with germline at one junction end may stem from a read error.

Both iRepertoire HTBI primers and Arm-PCR of CDR3 regions were used to build the TCR beta libraries. In TCRdb, the multiplex PCR reads were re-called with MiXCR into one record per CDR3 protein. This sample carries some 250,000 distinct CDR3 sequences, just over 20% of them seen once, and the ten largest clones take roughly 13%. Time point defined: newly diagnosed GD, antithyroid drugs for less than 3 months. PBMCs provided the RNA from which the TCR library was made. CDR1 and CDR2 from the germline V gene are DFQATT and SNEGSKA (reference sequence). The CDR3 is 15 residues long. The source is a female donor with Graves disease. Sequenced material: peripheral blood mononuclear cells (PBMCs), taken at new diagnosis, from a patient treated with antithyroid drugs. The chain uses TRBV20-1 and TRBJ2-1; 11 nucleotides agree with TRBD2. The CDR3 DNA is TGCAGTGCTAGAGCTCCGGGACTAGCGGTGAATGGGCAGTTCTTC. Its protein is CSARAPGLAVNGQFF.